The clone carrying this TCR beta chain was found a few times. For CDR3 and TCR beta VDJ profiling, genomic DNA was the template used. Each CDR3 protein is one row after TCRdb ran MiXCR on the reads. The sample carries approximately 180,000 distinct CDR3 sequences, around 48% recorded once. Patients included in sequencing had previously demonstrated CD8+CD57+ cell expansion by flow cytometry. The data were obtained in a study of CD8+CD57+ T cells in acquired aplastic anemia. In germline, CDR1 is SGHDT, CDR2 YYEEEE. The CDR3 length is 14 residues. Trimming cost V 7 bases and J 2 bases, with 16 bases left between them.

The chain joins TRBV5-6 to TRBJ2-7, with D tentatively TRBD1 (6 bases). Material for sequencing was sorted CD4+, CD8+, or CD8+CD57+ T cells (not recorded which) from PBMCs. This receptor was identified in a human donor with aplastic anemia. CDR3 loop: CASCPPGDTYEQYF. The CDR3 region has the DNA TGTGCCAGCTGCCCCCCAGGGGACACCTACGAGCAGTACTTC.